The rows below give T cell receptor beta chains drawn from one sample of a study of blood T cell repertoires in COVID-19. TCRdb's copy holds only in-frame clones and misses some; the assay was immunoSEQ multiplex PCR. The sample consists of about 160,000 clones, around 93% of them appearing once. What was sequenced was peripheral blood. The receptors were sampled from a man aged 25-40 years with COVID-19, enrolled during active disease. The CDR3 runs from the conserved cysteine through the conserved F or W. The D gene is left open where the match is weak. Size tells how often a clone was seen (once, few, many) or the class of an expanded clone, and some rows leave it out.

>-|TRBJ2-1|-|TRBV25-1
CASSETRVGNNEQFF
TGTGCCAGCAGTGAAACCAGGGTGGGGAACAATGAGCAGTTCTTC
>-|TRBJ2-3|-|TRBV4-3
CASSQPGTTDTQYF
TGCGCCAGCAGCCAACCGGGAACCACAGATACGCAGTATTTT
>-|TRBJ2-1|-|TRBV7-3
CASSLRKTTGLLIEQFF
TGTGCCAGCAGCTTAAGGAAAACGACGGGTCTTCTGATAGAGCAGTTCTTC
>-|TRBJ1-4|-|TRBV7-9
CASSLPGINEKLFF
TGTGCCAGCAGCTTGCCAGGGATTAATGAAAAACTGTTTTTT
>-|TRBJ2-7|-|TRBV7-9
CASSMTATYEQYF
TGTGCCAGCAGCATGACAGCAACCTACGAGCAGTACTTC
>-|TRBJ2-7|-|TRBV6-2/TRBV6-3
CASSYSIRGEAGYEQYF
TGTGCCAGCAGTTACTCGATCCGTGGGGAAGCGGGCTACGAGCAGTACTTC
>TRBD1|TRBJ2-7|once|TRBV4-3
CASSYGTGVEQYF
TGCGCCAGCAGCTATGGGACAGGGGTCGAGCAGTACTTC
>TRBD2|TRBJ2-2|-|TRBV6-2/TRBV6-3
CASSYSRSAGRDGELFF
TGTGCCAGCAGTTACTCGAGGTCAGCGGGAAGGGACGGGGAGCTGTTTTTT
>-|TRBJ1-5|once|TRBV9
CASSVGPQQPQHF
TGTGCCAGCAGCGTAGGGCCACAACAGCCCCAGCATTTT
>TRBD1|TRBJ2-1|-|TRBV9
CASSSPQGTGGENEQFF
TGTGCCAGCAGCTCCCCCCAAGGGACAGGGGGCGAGAATGAGCAGTTCTTC
>TRBD2|TRBJ2-1|-|TRBV9
CASSVEPSGHNEQFF
TGTGCCAGCAGCGTAGAGCCTAGCGGGCACAATGAGCAGTTCTTC
>TRBD1|TRBJ2-2|-|TRBV9
CASSVTQGAKGGELFF
TGTGCCAGCAGCGTAACCCAGGGGGCTAAGGGCGGGGAGCTGTTTTTT
>-|TRBJ1-2|-|TRBV4-3
CASSQDVSAGANYGYTF
TGCGCCAGCAGCCAAGATGTGAGTGCGGGAGCTAACTATGGCTACACCTTC
>-|TRBJ1-3|-|TRBV23-1
CASSLVGRAGNTIYF
TGCGCCAGCAGTCTGGTAGGCAGGGCTGGAAACACCATATATTTT
>-|TRBJ2-3|-|TRBV30
CAWSISEVTDTQYF
TGTGCCTGGAGTATCTCAGAAGTTACAGATACGCAGTATTTT
>TRBD1|TRBJ1-2|-|TRBV27
CASSRQGKGYTF
TGTGCCAGCAGTCGACAGGGGAAAGGCTACACCTTC
>-|TRBJ2-2|-|TRBV11-2
CASSFRSDGELFF
TGTGCCAGCAGCTTCAGGTCGGACGGGGAGCTGTTTTTT
>-|TRBJ2-5|-|TRBV3-1/TRBV3-2
CASRPGTLGETQYF
TGTGCCAGCAGACCTGGGACACTCGGAGAGACCCAGTACTTC
>-|TRBJ1-6|-|TRBV6-5
CASNPLTKHGSPLHF
TGTGCCAGCAATCCCCTCACGAAGCACGGTTCACCCCTCCACTTT
>-|TRBJ1-2|-|TRBV7-2
CASSPGHLLNYGYTF
TGTGCCAGCAGCCCAGGACACCTACTTAACTATGGCTACACCTTC
>TRBD1|TRBJ2-1|-|TRBV19
CASRWDRGTYNEQFF
TGTGCCAGTAGATGGGACAGGGGAACCTACAATGAGCAGTTCTTC
>-|TRBJ1-6|-|TRBV3-1/TRBV3-2
CASSQGQQTVNSPLHF
TGTGCCAGCAGCCAAGGTCAGCAGACAGTAAATTCACCCCTCCACTTT
>TRBD2|TRBJ2-3|-|TRBV24-1
CATSDLQGPGGTDTQYF
TGTGCCACCAGTGATTTGCAAGGCCCCGGGGGGACAGATACGCAGTATTTT
>TRBD2|TRBJ2-4|-|TRBV6-2/TRBV6-3
CASSRRPGGNIQYF
TGTGCCAGCAGTCGTCGGCCGGGGGGAAACATTCAGTACTTC
>-|TRBJ2-1|-|TRBV4-1
CASSQTGNEQFF
TGCGCCAGCAGCCAGACAGGAAATGAGCAGTTCTTC
>TRBD1|TRBJ1-1|-|TRBV14
CASSQVGQGRRAFF
TGTGCCAGCAGCCAAGTGGGACAGGGTAGAAGAGCTTTCTTT
>TRBD1|TRBJ1-1|-|TRBV20-1
CRTDRGGEAFF
TGCAGAACCGACAGGGGCGGGGAAGCTTTCTTT
>-|TRBJ2-5|-|TRBV28
CASSFLQGFGTQYF
TGTGCCAGCAGTTTCCTCCAGGGATTCGGGACCCAGTACTTC
>-|TRBJ1-2|once|TRBV7-2
CASSLDSVTLVSNYGYTF
TGTGCCAGCAGCTTAGATTCGGTGACTCTGGTATCAAACTATGGCTACACCTTC
>-|TRBJ1-2|-|TRBV7-8
CASSLGGGEGYTF
TGTGCCAGCAGCTTAGGGGGAGGTGAAGGCTACACCTTC
>-|TRBJ1-5|-|TRBV20-1
CSASSQYSNQPQHF
TGCAGTGCTAGTTCTCAGTATAGCAATCAGCCCCAGCATTTT
>TRBD2|TRBJ2-1|-|TRBV25-1
CASSEPGLAGREQFF
TGTGCCAGCAGTGAACCGGGGCTAGCGGGGAGGGAGCAGTTCTTC
>-|TRBJ2-1|few|TRBV29-1
CSAYRQDNEQFF
TGCAGCGCCTATAGACAGGACAATGAGCAGTTCTTC
>TRBD1|TRBJ2-1|few|TRBV7-6
CASSLGTGQGNEQFF
TGTGCCAGCAGCTTAGGGACAGGGCAGGGCAATGAGCAGTTCTTC
>TRBD2|TRBJ2-2|-|TRBV11-2
CASSYAAGVLSGELFF
TGTGCCAGCAGCTATGCGGCGGGAGTTCTGTCCGGGGAGCTGTTTTTT
>-|TRBJ1-6|-|TRBV18
CASSGQGNSPLHF
TGTGCCAGCTCCGGGCAGGGGAATTCACCCCTCCACTTT
>-|TRBJ1-1|-|TRBV5-4
CASSPKSQVGTEAFF
TGTGCCAGCAGCCCAAAGTCCCAGGTAGGCACTGAAGCTTTCTTT
>-|TRBJ2-1|-|TRBV5-4
CASSLEAGQRNEQFF
TGTGCCAGCAGCTTGGAAGCGGGCCAGCGCAATGAGCAGTTCTTC
>TRBD1|TRBJ1-5|-|TRBV27
CASKTGGQPQHF
TGTGCCAGCAAGACAGGGGGCCAGCCCCAGCATTTT
>TRBD2|TRBJ2-5|-|TRBV19
CASSRILAGVETQYF
TGTGCCAGTAGTCGCATTCTAGCGGGGGTAGAGACCCAGTACTTC
>TRBD1|TRBJ2-3|-|TRBV4-3
CASSRDRDTDTQYF
TGCGCCAGCAGCAGGGACAGGGACACAGATACGCAGTATTTT
>TRBD1|TRBJ2-1|-|TRBV5-6
CASSHAGTANLQFF
TGTGCCAGCAGCCATGCCGGGACAGCCAACTTGCAGTTCTTC
>-|TRBJ2-7|few|TRBV4-2
CASSQDGSEQYF
TGTGCCAGCAGCCAAGATGGCTCCGAGCAGTACTTC
>TRBD1|TRBJ2-2|-|TRBV18
CASSPPGTGVTGELFF
TGTGCCAGCTCACCCCCGGGGACAGGGGTCACCGGGGAGCTGTTTTTT
>TRBD1|TRBJ2-7|once|TRBV29-1
CSVEDAQGLYEQYF
TGCAGCGTTGAAGATGCACAGGGGCTCTACGAGCAGTACTTC
>TRBD1|TRBJ1-6|-|TRBV6-2/TRBV6-3
CASSYEGQGSSYNSPLHF
TGTGCCAGCAGTTATGAAGGACAGGGGTCCTCCTATAATTCACCCCTCCACTTT
>-|TRBJ1-6|-|TRBV2
CASSEQINNSPLHF
TGTGCCAGCAGTGAGCAGATTAATAATTCACCCCTCCACTTT
>TRBD2|TRBJ2-7|-|TRBV5-1
CASSLAREVHEQYF
TGCGCCAGCAGCTTGGCGCGGGAGGTCCACGAGCAGTACTTC
>TRBD1|TRBJ1-5|once|TRBV7-6
CASSALTGTGTGANQPQHF
TGTGCCAGCAGCGCCCTCACGGGCACCGGGACAGGGGCCAATCAGCCCCAGCATTTT
>TRBD1|TRBJ2-3|-|TRBV5-1
CASSIGTAPSTDTQYF
TGCGCCAGCAGCATTGGGACAGCGCCGAGCACAGATACGCAGTATTTT
>-|TRBJ1-1|-|TRBV3-1/TRBV3-2
CASSPWGTKWAEAFF
TGTGCCAGCAGCCCCTGGGGGACTAAATGGGCTGAAGCTTTCTTT
>TRBD1|TRBJ2-5|-|TRBV6-2/TRBV6-3
CASSYSLRGGRGETQYF
TGTGCCAGCAGTTATAGCCTACGAGGGGGCCGGGGAGAGACCCAGTACTTC